These 13 T cell receptor beta chains were all obtained from the same sample, sequenced in a study of shared clonotypes between healthy human individuals. This table comes from immunoSEQ multiplex PCR, and its TCRdb copy is limited to in-frame clones, with some not included. Here the sample spans some 980,000 clones, approximately 80% being singletons. Sequenced: memory CD4+ T cells sorted from blood. Subset in this sample: CD45RA-negative fraction. The receptors here all came from a man in his late teens or twenties in good health.

This chain connects TRBV18 to TRBJ2-1; D might be TRBD1 (6 bases). V dropped 6 bases and J dropped 8 bases, with 14 bases sitting between them. Germline loops: CDR1 KGHSH, CDR2 LQKENI. This CDR3 is 13 amino acids long. Written as DNA, the CDR3 is TGTGCCAGCTCCTACAGGGTGCAGCATGAGCAGTTCTTC. Translating gives CASSYRVQHEQFF.

This clone was detected once. An end of the junction differs from the germline gene, which may be a read error. V usage is TRBV6-5 and J usage is TRBJ1-6; D uncertain. The V gene's germline CDR1 is MNHEY and CDR2 SVGAGI. The CDR3 is 15 amino acids. CDR3 loop: CASNTLETYNSPLHF. In DNA form, the CDR3 reads TGCGCATCCAATACCCTTGAAACCTATAATTCACCCCTCCACTTT.

This clone was observed a handful of times. This rearrangement joins TRBV29-1 to TRBJ2-5; unclear D gene. V lost 8 bases and J 5 bases, leaving 18 bases between the germline ends. The CDR3 has 13 residues. Per the germline V gene, CDR1 is SQVTM and CDR2 is ANQGSEA. The DNA for the CDR3 is TGCAGCACGCTCCAAGGGTCCGGGGAGACCCAGTACTTC. Translating gives CSTLQGSGETQYF.

The chain couples TRBV4-2 to TRBJ1-4, with TRBD1 matching 11 bases. The J segment lost 0 bases and the V segment lost 2 bases, leaving 5 bases of the junction unmatched. Germline CDR1 LGHNA, CDR2 YNFKEQ. The CDR3 length is 18 residues. CDR3 region: CASSQIGTGGATNEKLFF. The CDR3 region has the DNA TGTGCCAGCAGCCAAATCGGGACAGGGGGAGCAACTAATGAAAAACTGTTTTTT.

V usage is TRBV19 and J usage is TRBJ1-6; a possible D gene is TRBD1 (5 bases). The V gene's germline CDR1 is LNHDA and CDR2 SQIVND (reference sequence). The length of the CDR3 is 15 residues. Trimming removed 7 bases at V and 7 bases at J, with 17 bases between. CDR3 in amino acids: CASNAGQGLNSPLHF. In DNA form, the CDR3 reads TGTGCCAGTAACGCGGGCCAGGGCCTCAATTCACCCCTCCACTTT.

The chain is built from TRBV27 and TRBJ1-1; D is possibly TRBD1 (6 bases). Germline assignment: CDR1 MNHEY and CDR2 SMNVEV (reference sequence). V shed 0 bases and J shed 1 base, with 12 bases lying between them. The CDR3 spans 16 residues. CDR3 nucleotides: TGTGCCAGCAGTTTATCGGGGGCTAAGCCGAACACTGAAGCTTTCTTT. It is translated as CASSLSGAKPNTEAFF.

The chain joins TRBV11-3 to TRBJ1-1; 7 bases agree with TRBD1. V trimming: 5 bases; J trimming: 5 bases; junction bases outside the gene matches: 5. This CDR3 has 13 amino acids. The V gene's germline CDR1 is SGHNT and CDR2 YENEEA. CDR3: CASSTYRGTEAFF. The CDR3 DNA is TGTGCCAGCAGCACATACAGGGGTACTGAAGCTTTCTTT.

The V and J genes are TRBV18 and TRBJ1-1, with D tentatively TRBD1 (5 bases). This CDR3 is 15 amino acids long. Trimming took off 3 bases at V and 1 base at J, with 12 bases between the two ends. Germline CDR1 and CDR2: KGHSH and LQKENI. Here the CDR3 reads CASSPTQGPNTEAFF. For the CDR3, the DNA is TGTGCCAGCTCACCGACGCAGGGCCCGAACACTGAAGCTTTCTTT.

The J gene is TRBJ1-5, the V gene TRBV4-2; TRBD1 is a possible D gene (5 bases). V gave up 1 base and J gave up 6 bases, with 16 bases separating them. The CDR3 loop spans 16 amino acids. Germline loops: CDR1 LGHNA, CDR2 YNFKEQ. The CDR3 is CASSQGEGEQVQPQHF. The CDR3 DNA sequence: TGTGCCAGCAGCCAAGGTGAAGGGGAACAGGTTCAGCCCCAGCATTTT.

This clone has only one observation. The genes are TRBV2 and TRBJ1-1, with a weak D call TRBD1 (5 bases). Germline values: CDR1 SNHLY, CDR2 FYNNEI. The CDR3 has 14 residues. V was shortened by 5 bases and J by 0 bases, with 10 bases between the two germline ends. The CDR3 DNA follows: TGTGCCAGCAGTAACCAGGGAATGAACACTGAAGCTTTCTTT. It is translated as CASSNQGMNTEAFF.

The chain recombines TRBV5-4 with TRBJ2-7, with D tentatively TRBD1 or TRBD2 (6 bases each). The CDR3 extends over 16 amino acids. Looked up from germline, CDR1 is SGHNT and CDR2 is YYREEE (reference sequence). V lost 2 bases, J lost 3 bases, and 18 bases lay in between. The CDR3 sequence is CASSLGGGLASYEQYF. The CDR3 coding sequence is TGTGCCAGCAGCTTAGGGGGTGGGCTAGCGAGCTACGAGCAGTACTTC.

J is TRBJ1-6 and V is TRBV5-6, with a possible D match to TRBD1 (5 bases). The ends were cut back, 4 bases at V and 8 bases at J, with 13 bases in the middle. Germline CDR1 SGHDT, CDR2 YYEEEE. The CDR3 spans 14 residues. CDR3 nucleotides: TGTGCCAGCAGCGGAGAGGGGTGGGATTCACCCCTCCACTTT. As protein: CASSGEGWDSPLHF.

The chain joins TRBV28 to TRBJ2-7, with D tentatively TRBD1 (6 bases). V lost 1 base and J 4 bases, leaving 20 bases between the germline ends. The CDR3 loop spans 17 amino acids. Germline assignment: CDR1 MDHEN and CDR2 SYDVKM. The chain's CDR3 is CASSLFEWIPGTYEQYF. In DNA, the CDR3 is TGTGCCAGCAGTTTATTTGAGTGGATTCCGGGGACATACGAGCAGTACTTC.